The 15 T cell receptor beta chains below come from one sample, sequenced in a study of radiation and T cells in renal cell carcinoma. As to time point: baseline pretreatment blood. The treatment denotes: 15 Gy SBRT to primary tumor, nephrectomy 4 weeks later. Clones were read by immunoSEQ multiplex PCR, and TCRdb kept only the in-frame ones, dropping some. The sample records about 20,000 clones, 60% to 80% being singletons. The sample in question was blood, obtained from a patient whose treatment included radiotherapy and nephrectomy. Receptors originate from a man between 60 and 75 years old with renal cell carcinoma.

The chain is built from TRBV5-4 and TRBJ2-7, with 9 bases that match TRBD2. This CDR3 has 15 amino acids. The J segment lost 3 bases and the V segment lost 4 bases, leaving 8 bases of the junction unmatched. Germline loops: CDR1 SGHNT, CDR2 YYREEE (reference sequence). The DNA for the CDR3 is TGTGCCAGCAGCCTTCGAGGAGCGGGAGGCTACGAGCAGTACTTC. As protein: CASSLRGAGGYEQYF.

The chain links TRBV13 to TRBJ2-7; D is possibly TRBD1 (5 bases). The V gene lost 4 bases and the J gene lost 4 bases, with 20 bases spanning the gap. The CDR3 runs to 16 residues. Germline V lookup: CDR1 PRHDT, CDR2 FYEKMQ (reference sequence). The CDR3 loop reads CASSSNIQETLYEQYF. The CDR3 nucleotides read TGTGCCAGCAGCTCTAATATACAGGAGACACTTTACGAGCAGTACTTC.

The chain has TRBV4-2 and TRBJ2-3; tentative D call: TRBD1 (5 bases). The ends were cut back, 2 bases at V and 0 bases at J, with 9 bases in the middle. The CDR3 sequence is 15 residues long. Germline V gene lookup returns CDR1 LGHNA and CDR2 YNFKEQ. For the CDR3, the DNA is TGTGCCAGCAGCCAAACAGGAGCCAGCACAGATACGCAGTATTTT. This sequence encodes CASSQTGASTDTQYF.

The chain uses TRBV7-9 and TRBJ1-1; D uncertain. CDR1 and CDR2 (germline): SEHNR, FQNEAQ (reference sequence). Trimming took 5 bases from V and 2 from J, leaving 15 bases between them. CDR3 length equals 15 residues. In nucleotides, the CDR3 is TGTGCCAGCAGCGCAAGGGCACACGGAAACACTGAAGCTTTCTTT. Residues: CASSARAHGNTEAFF.

The rearrangement uses TRBV13 and TRBJ2-1; no definite D call. Trimming removed 5 bases from V and 5 bases from J, with 25 bases in between. From germline, CDR1 is PRHDT and CDR2 FYEKMQ (reference sequence). The CDR3 consists of 18 residues. As DNA, the CDR3 is TGTGCCAGCAGCCTTACGGGCTTTGGTGGCGCGAGTGACAATGAGCAGTTCTTC. Its protein is CASSLTGFGGASDNEQFF.

This clone was observed once. The V call is TRBV27, the J call TRBJ2-1, with TRBD2 matching over 10 bases. CDR3 length: 15 residues. The germline V gene encodes CDR1 MNHEY and CDR2 SMNVEV (reference sequence). With 5 bases clipped from V and 6 bases from J, the junction kept 7 bases outside the gene matches. The CDR3 nucleotides read TGTGCCAGCAGTAAACTAGCGGGAAGATTCAATGAGCAGTTCTTC. It specifies CASSKLAGRFNEQFF.

This sequence joins TRBV7-6 and TRBJ1-2; tentative D call: TRBD1 (6 bases). Trimming pared 4 bases from V and 2 bases from J, leaving 8 bases between. CDR3 size: 13 residues. Germline V CDR1 and CDR2: SGHVS, FNYEAQ. The CDR3 DNA follows: TGTGCCAGCAGCTCAGGACAGAACTATGGCTACACCTTC. Translated: CASSSGQNYGYTF.

V and J are TRBV10-3 and TRBJ2-5, with 7 bases matching TRBD1. In germline, CDR1 is ENHRY, CDR2 SYGVKD. The CDR3 covers 12 residues. V lost 6 bases and J lost 5; bases outside the gene matches: 3. The chain's CDR3 is CAISGTAETQYF. CDR3 nucleotide sequence: TGTGCCATCAGCGGGACAGCCGAGACCCAGTACTTC.

The V and J genes are TRBV5-4 and TRBJ1-1; D is undetermined. CDR1 is SGHNT and CDR2 is YYREEE in the germline V gene (reference sequence). The ends were cut back, 1 base at V and 0 bases at J, with 10 bases in the middle. The CDR3 has 15 amino acids. For the CDR3, the DNA is TGTGCCAGCAGCTTGTGGACGAGCATGAACACTGAAGCTTTCTTT. As protein: CASSLWTSMNTEAFF.

In its sample, this clone was seen once. The J gene is TRBJ2-2, the V gene TRBV7-2, with D uncertain. Looked up from germline, CDR1 is SGHTA and CDR2 is FQGNSA. The V gene lost 1 base and the J gene lost 4 bases, with 7 bases spanning the gap. CDR3 size: 14 residues. CDR3 loop: CASSLVLSTGELFF. The DNA for the CDR3 is TGTGCCAGCAGCTTAGTTCTCTCCACCGGGGAGCTGTTTTTT.

The chain uses TRBV21-1 and TRBJ2-1; the table's D call, TRBD1, was not checked against the DNA. TRBV21-1 is classified as a pseudogene. The CDR3 covers 17 residues. In DNA form, the CDR3 reads TGTGCCAGCAGCAAAAACAGGGGGCGGAGGATCTACAATGAGCAGTTCTTC. Translated, it gives CASSKNRGRRIYNEQFF.

The gene calls are TRBV19 and TRBJ2-7; D is possibly TRBD1 (5 bases). CDR3 length: 13 amino acids. Per the germline V gene, CDR1 is LNHDA and CDR2 is SQIVND (reference sequence). V lost 5 bases and J 3 bases, leaving 11 bases between the germline ends. The CDR3 DNA reads TGTGCCAGTAGTTCCCCAGGGTTCTACGAGCAGTACTTC. Its protein is CASSSPGFYEQYF.

This clone was detected a few times. The chain recombines TRBV6-4 with TRBJ2-5, with 7 nucleotides matching TRBD1. V was clipped by 6 bases and J by 2 bases; unmatched bases: 3. The CDR3 length is 13 residues. CDR1 and CDR2 from the germline V gene are MRHNA and SNTAGT. The CDR3 here is CASSRDRQETQYF. DNA for the CDR3: TGTGCCAGCAGCCGGGACAGACAAGAGACCCAGTACTTC.

The rearrangement joins TRBV19 to TRBJ2-4; D gene ambiguous. V lost 7 bases to trimming and J lost 4 bases, with 14 bases between them. CDR1 and CDR2 (germline): LNHDA, SQIVND (reference sequence). The length of the CDR3 is 14 residues. The CDR3 region has the DNA TGTGCCAGTAATCAAGTAGGGCAGAAAAACATTCAGTACTTC. Translated, it gives CASNQVGQKNIQYF.

This clone showed up just once. V gene TRBV6-1 combines with J gene TRBJ1-1; TRBD1 matches at 10 bases. The CDR3 is 15 amino acids. Germline-derived CDR1 and CDR2 are MNHNS and SASEGT. J was trimmed by 4 bases and V by 6 bases; bases with no gene match: 8. The CDR3 is CASRTLGQGGTEAFF. The CDR3 nucleotides read TGTGCCAGCAGGACCCTAGGACAGGGGGGCACTGAAGCTTTCTTT.